The next 19 T cell receptor beta chains were all read from a single sample in a study of blood T cell repertoires in COVID-19. The protocol was immunoSEQ multiplex PCR, while the TCRdb copy is restricted to in-frame clones and leaves out a portion. The sample has about 250,000 clones; about 86% are singletons. The sample was peripheral blood. These receptors originate from a man aged 80 or over with acute or convalescent COVID-19.

This clone turned up a few times. The rearrangement uses TRBV11-2 and TRBJ2-7, with D possibly being TRBD1 (7 bases). Trimming removed 5 bases from V and 3 bases from J, with 17 bases in between. The CDR3 runs to 15 residues. Germline CDR1 reads SGHAT; CDR2 reads FQNNGV. The CDR3: CASSPLGRGDYEQYF. CDR3 in DNA: TGTGCCAGCAGCCCCCTCGGCAGGGGGGACTACGAGCAGTACTTC.

This chain connects TRBV18 to TRBJ2-5; weak D call: TRBD1 (5 bases). Germline-derived CDR1 and CDR2 are KGHSH and LQKENI. V was cut by 3 bases and J by 5 bases, with 16 bases left in between. This CDR3 spans 15 amino acids. Here the CDR3 reads CASSPPSGYGETQYF. CDR3 nucleotide sequence: TGTGCCAGCTCACCTCCTTCAGGGTATGGCGAGACCCAGTACTTC.

The chain joins TRBV19 to TRBJ1-3; 9 bases are a match to TRBD1. The trim removed 7 bases at V and 7 bases at J, leaving 8 bases unmatched. Germline CDR1 is LNHDA and CDR2 is SQIVND (reference sequence). The CDR3 length is 14 residues. This chain's CDR3 is CASNTGTGTNTIYF. The CDR3 DNA sequence: TGTGCCAGTAACACCGGGACAGGGACGAACACCATATATTTT.

CDR3 sequence reads: CSATGGDFNYGYTF. DNA for the CDR3: TGCAGCGCTACAGGGGGTGATTTCAACTATGGCTACACCTTC. The V call is TRBV29-1, the J call TRBJ1-2, with 8 bases fitting TRBD1. CDR3 length equals 14 residues. With V trimmed by 7 bases and J by 2 bases, 9 bases remained unmatched. Germline CDR1 and CDR2: SQVTM and ANQGSEA.

The chain recombines TRBV24-1 with TRBJ2-1; 9 bases line up with TRBD2. Germline assignment: CDR1 KGHDR and CDR2 SFDVKD. The CDR3 totals 16 residues. With V trimmed by 5 bases and J by 7 bases, 11 bases remained unmatched. In DNA, the CDR3 is TGTGCCACCAGTGCCTTAGCGGGAGCCCCGAGGAATGAGCAGTTCTTC. This sequence encodes CATSALAGAPRNEQFF.

The chain combines TRBV24-1 with TRBJ2-5; a weak D match, TRBD1 (6 bases). Per germline, CDR1 KGHDR and CDR2 SFDVKD. V was clipped by 6 bases and J by 5 bases, with 18 bases between them. This CDR3 is built from 15 residues. CDR3 nucleotide sequence: TGTGCCACCAGTAAGGCCATGGGGGCTTTCGAGACCCAGTACTTC. Protein product: CATSKAMGAFETQYF.

This clone was seen just once. This chain uses TRBV14 with TRBJ1-4; 8 bases match TRBD1. Germline assignment: CDR1 SGHDN and CDR2 FVKESK. V lost 3 bases to trimming and J lost 8 bases; unmatched junction nucleotides: 5. The CDR3 has 14 amino acids. This CDR3 reads CASSQQGASEKLFF. In nucleotides, the CDR3 is TGTGCCAGCAGCCAGCAGGGGGCAAGCGAAAAACTGTTTTTT.

V usage is TRBV4-2 and J usage is TRBJ2-2, with TRBD2 matching over 7 bases. With V trimmed by 6 bases and J by 4 bases, 5 bases remained unmatched. The germline V gene has CDR1 LGHNA and CDR2 YNFKEQ. This CDR3 has 14 amino acids. The CDR3: CASRSGTTTGELFF. DNA of the CDR3: TGTGCCAGCAGGTCCGGGACTACCACCGGGGAGCTGTTTTTT.

The chain combines TRBV28 with TRBJ1-6, with a weak D call TRBD1 (6 bases). V gave up 10 bases and J gave up 7 bases, with 11 bases separating them. Germline CDR1 and CDR2: MDHEN and SYDVKM. The CDR3 covers 12 residues. CDR3 sequence: CANSDSNSPLHF. CDR3 coding DNA: TGTGCCAACTCGGACAGCAATTCACCCCTCCACTTT.

The chain is built from TRBV5-1 and TRBJ2-1; weak D call: TRBD2 (5 bases). CDR1 is SGHRS, CDR2 YFSETQ, per germline. CDR3 length: 15 amino acids. V was shortened by 1 base and J by 9 bases, with 17 bases between the two germline ends. The CDR3 DNA is TGCGCCAGCAGCTTGACGGGGAACTACAAGCTTGAGCAGTTCTTC. Its translation: CASSLTGNYKLEQFF.

The chain is built from TRBV10-3 and TRBJ1-5, with D perhaps TRBD1 (5 bases). This CDR3 region has 14 residues. The V end lost 3 bases, the J end lost 4 bases, and 10 bases lay between the germline ends. CDR1 is ENHRY and CDR2 is SYGVKD in the germline V gene. The CDR3 loop reads CAISERQGNQPQHF. The DNA of the CDR3 is TGTGCCATCAGTGAACGGCAGGGTAATCAGCCCCAGCATTTT.

The chain is built from TRBV25-1 and TRBJ2-7, with 8 bases identical to TRBD1. V was clipped by 4 bases and J by 4 bases; unmatched bases: 6. The V gene's germline CDR1 is MGHDK and CDR2 SYGVNS. This CDR3 comprises 14 residues. This CDR3 reads CASSVSGGRYEQYF. The CDR3, as DNA: TGTGCCAGCAGTGTCTCAGGGGGCAGGTACGAGCAGTACTTC.

This clone was counted once. The J gene is TRBJ1-6, the V gene TRBV6-5; D remains ambiguous. This CDR3 has 15 amino acids. Trimming left V 7 bases short and J 5 bases short, with 15 bases between. Germline V gene lookup returns CDR1 MNHEY and CDR2 SVGAGI. CDR3 coding DNA: TGTGCCAGCACCTCCCGGGTTCAAAATAATTCACCCCTCCACTTT. Translation: CASTSRVQNNSPLHF.

This chain connects TRBV24-1 to TRBJ1-5, with unresolved D. CDR3 length: 14 amino acids. Germline assignment: CDR1 KGHDR and CDR2 SFDVKD. Trimming cost V 0 bases and J 6 bases, with 8 bases left between them. In DNA, the CDR3 is TGTGCCACCAGTGATTTGACCGTCAGTCAGCCCCAGCATTTT. It yields the protein CATSDLTVSQPQHF.

V is TRBV15 and J is TRBJ2-3; 12 bases agree with TRBD2. This CDR3 has 18 residues. Unmatched junction bases numbered 14, after V lost 6 bases and J lost 4 bases. CDR1 LNHNV and CDR2 YYDKDF come from the germline V gene (reference sequence). CDR3 region: CATRGLAGDPKAADTQYF. The CDR3 nucleotides are TGTGCCACCAGGGGACTAGCGGGCGATCCGAAGGCCGCAGATACGCAGTATTTT.

This clone was seen more than once but under ten times. The rearrangement joins TRBV2 to TRBJ1-2; D gene unclear. This CDR3 region has 15 residues. Germline CDR1 and CDR2: SNHLY and FYNNEI. Trimming took off 2 bases at V and 2 bases at J, with 12 bases between the two ends. The CDR3: CASSESAGMNYGYTF. CDR3 sequence (DNA): TGTGCCAGCAGTGAATCTGCAGGAATGAACTATGGCTACACCTTC.

The chain is built from TRBV10-3 and TRBJ1-6; D might be TRBD1 (5 bases). V lost 8 bases and J 5 bases, leaving 13 bases between the germline ends. CDR3 length equals 14 residues. CDR1 and CDR2 from the germline V gene are ENHRY and SYGVKD. CDR3 in DNA: TGTGCCATCCGGGACCGGGGGGATAATTCACCCCTCCACTTT. Protein product: CAIRDRGDNSPLHF.

This rearrangement joins TRBV30 to TRBJ2-2; TRBD1 matches at 8 bases. The germline gives CDR1 GTSNPN, CDR2 SVGIG (reference sequence). V was clipped by 7 bases and J by 6 bases; unmatched bases: 4. This CDR3 region has 12 residues. Here the CDR3 DNA reads TGTGCCTCTGGACAGGGCGCCGGGGAGCTGTTTTTT. Its protein product is CASGQGAGELFF. Looking up the rest from reference TRBV30 and TRBJ2-2 gives the full variable domain: SQTIHQWPATLVQPVGSPLSLECTVEGTSNPNLYWYRQAAGRGLQLLFYSVGIGQISSEVPQNLSASRPQDRQFILSSKKLLLSDSGFYLCASGQGAGELFFGEGSRLTVL.

The gene calls are TRBV30 and TRBJ1-4; D is possibly TRBD1 (5 bases). The germline V and J ends were trimmed by 2 bases and 7 bases, with 14 bases remaining between them. CDR1 is GTSNPN, CDR2 SVGIG, per germline (reference sequence). CDR3 length equals 14 residues. The CDR3 bases are TGTGCCTGGAGTAGGGGCTTGGGGGGTGAAAAACTGTTTTTT. Its protein product is CAWSRGLGGEKLFF. Based on the CDR3 plus reference TRBV30 and TRBJ1-4, the full variable domain is SQTIHQWPATLVQPVGSPLSLECTVEGTSNPNLYWYRQAAGRGLQLLFYSVGIGQISSEVPQNLSASRPQDRQFILSSKKLLLSDSGFYLCAWSRGLGGEKLFFGSGTQLSVL.